The entry that follows covers one T cell receptor (beta chain) sequence. This sample is part of a study of T cells expressing NK-cell markers. TCRdb re-called the 5' RACE reads; every CDR3 protein appears as one record, without DNA. The sample table includes 250,000 to 300,000 distinct CDR3 sequences. The specimen sequenced was blood T cells: a sorted CD56 or NKG2C T cell subset, CD4+ or CD8+ T cells, or bulk PBMC T cells (not recorded which). The clonotype comes from a man between 18 and 29 years old in good health.

This CDR3 reads CFGTRGETQYF. The J gene is TRBJ2-5, the V gene TRBV29-1; TCRdb names TRBD1, which stays unverified in the absence of DNA. The CDR3 spans 11 residues. Germline V gives CDR1 SQVTM, CDR2 ANQGSEA.